What follows are 22 T cell receptor beta chains derived from one specimen sequenced in a study of cytomegalovirus exposure and HLA in healthy donors. Here immunoSEQ multiplex PCR was the method, and the copy in TCRdb shows in-frame clones only, minus some. The table shows 160,000 or so clones, with roughly 84% occurring only once. The sample comprised PBMCs. Source of these receptors: a man aged 25 to 45 in good health and CMV-seropositive.

Notes on this clone: Sequence at one end of the junction differs from germline and may be a read error. This chain joins TRBV7-7 and TRBJ2-3, with TRBD2 matching over 8 bases. This CDR3 comprises 15 residues. The germline CDR1 and CDR2 sequences are SSHAT and FNYEAQ (reference sequence). CDR3 bases: TGTGCTAGCAGCCTAACTAGCGGAAGCACAGATACGCAGTATTTT. The encoded protein is CASSLTSGSTDTQYF.

The V and J genes are TRBV28 and TRBJ2-7, with TRBD2 matching 8 bases. Unmatched junction bases numbered 8, after V lost 6 bases and J lost 4 bases. Germline CDR1 and CDR2: MDHEN and SYDVKM. This CDR3 contains 14 residues. In DNA form, the CDR3 reads TGTGCCAGCAGAACGACCGGGACTAGTTACGAGCAGTACTTC. This codes for CASRTTGTSYEQYF.

The V gene is TRBV7-9, the J gene TRBJ2-1; D unclear. Germline CDR1 is SEHNR and CDR2 is FQNEAQ (reference sequence). This CDR3 is 17 amino acids long. The V and J ends lost 3 bases and 6 bases respectively, with 21 bases between them. The CDR3 region is CASSLFPGETSVNEQFF. The CDR3 nucleotides are TGTGCCAGCAGCTTGTTTCCGGGTGAGACCTCAGTCAATGAGCAGTTCTTC. Full variable domain (outside the CDR3, taken from reference TRBV7-9 and TRBJ2-1): DTGVSQNPRHKITKRGQNVTFRCDPISEHNRLYWYRQTLGQGPEFLTYFQNEAQLEKSRLLSDRFSAERPKGSFSTLEIQRTEQGDSAMYLCASSLFPGETSVNEQFFGPGTRLTVL.

This chain links TRBV2 with TRBJ1-6, with D hard to call. Germline assignment: CDR1 SNHLY and CDR2 FYNNEI. The V end was cut by 6 bases, the J end by 5 bases, with 17 bases between. The CDR3 sequence is 16 residues long. The CDR3 DNA is TGTGCCAGCAGCCCCTCGGAGCAGAAAAATAATTCACCCCTCCACTTT. Protein product: CASSPSEQKNNSPLHF.

The chain joins TRBV28 to TRBJ2-7; TRBD2 matches at 7 bases. The CDR3 contains 13 residues. J was trimmed by 2 bases and V by 8 bases; bases with no gene match: 6. Germline lookup yields CDR1 MDHEN and CDR2 SYDVKM. The CDR3 loop is CASSGTKAYEQYF. The CDR3 nucleotides read TGTGCCAGCTCCGGGACTAAAGCCTACGAGCAGTACTTC. The whole variable domain, filled in from reference TRBV28 and TRBJ2-7, reads DVKVTQSSRYLVKRTGEKVFLECVQDMDHENMFWYRQDPGLGLRLIYFSYDVKMKEKGDIPEGYSVSREKKERFSLILESASTNQTSMYLCASSGTKAYEQYFGPGTRLTVT.

This clone has more than one count but fewer than ten. The V call is TRBV6-5, the J call TRBJ1-5; maybe TRBD1 (5 bases). The germline gives CDR1 MNHEY, CDR2 SVGAGI. The CDR3 loop spans 15 amino acids. V was shortened by 3 bases and J by 3 bases, with 12 bases between the two germline ends. CDR3 protein: CASSYRGSPNQPQHF. The DNA for the CDR3 is TGTGCCAGCAGTTATAGGGGCAGCCCCAATCAGCCCCAGCATTTT.

This clone appeared a single time. This chain's CDR3 is CASSLLLGGSYNEQFF. The DNA for the CDR3 is TGTGCCAGCAGCTTGCTGTTGGGGGGCTCCTACAATGAGCAGTTCTTC. The chain is built from TRBV5-6 and TRBJ2-1; possible D gene TRBD2, 6 bases. Germline CDR1 reads SGHDT; CDR2 reads YYEEEE. The CDR3 has 16 residues. With 1 base removed from V and 0 bases from J, the gap between germline ends came to 11 bases.

This chain connects TRBV6-5 to TRBJ2-7, with D uncertain. The CDR3 extends over 14 amino acids. The germline V gene has CDR1 MNHEY and CDR2 SVGAGI. Trimming pared 5 bases from V and 5 bases from J, leaving 16 bases between. The DNA of the CDR3 is TGTGCCAGCAGTAACCGGGTCCCGATTGACGAGCAGTACTTC. Its protein product is CASSNRVPIDEQYF.

The genes are TRBV4-3 and TRBJ2-3; 14 bases align to TRBD2. J lost 0 bases, V lost 4 bases, and 3 bases had no gene match. The CDR3 is 17 amino acids. Germline lookup yields CDR1 LGHNA and CDR2 YSLEER. This chain's CDR3 is CASSRTSGGRSTDTQYF. The CDR3 nucleotides read TGCGCCAGCAGCCGGACTAGCGGGGGGCGAAGCACAGATACGCAGTATTTT.

This clone was counted a single time. The chain couples TRBV4-3 to TRBJ2-1, with 9 bases matching TRBD2. V lost 3 bases and J lost 4; bases outside the gene matches: 10. From germline, CDR1 is LGHNA and CDR2 YSLEER. This CDR3 comprises 17 residues. The CDR3 sequence is CASSQGQRGEPYNEQFF. As DNA, the CDR3 is TGCGCCAGCAGCCAGGGACAGCGGGGGGAACCTTACAATGAGCAGTTCTTC.

The chain recombines TRBV6-5 with TRBJ2-7; the match to TRBD1 covers 7 bases. This CDR3 has 14 amino acids. Trimming at V came to 0 bases and at J to 4 bases, leaving 3 bases not matched to a gene. Per germline, CDR1 MNHEY and CDR2 SVGAGI. CDR3 amino acids: CASSYSRDRYEQYF. For the CDR3, the DNA is TGTGCCAGCAGTTACTCCAGGGACAGATACGAGCAGTACTTC.

The V call is TRBV7-8, the J call TRBJ1-2, with 8 bases aligning to TRBD1. Germline lookup yields CDR1 SGHVS and CDR2 FQNEAQ. This CDR3 is built from 16 residues. The trim removed 5 bases at V and 8 bases at J, leaving 16 bases unmatched. The DNA of the CDR3 is TGTGCCAGCAGCCCCATATGGCAGGGGGCTTCTCAGGGCTACACCTTC. Translated, it gives CASSPIWQGASQGYTF.

CDR3 DNA sequence: TGTGCCAGCAGCGTAGACCCCACCAGAAGCTCTGGAAACACCATATATTTT. The encoded protein is CASSVDPTRSSGNTIYF. The chain employs TRBV9 and TRBJ1-3, with D unresolved. Germline V gene lookup returns CDR1 SGDLS and CDR2 YYNGEE. Between the trimmed V and J ends, which lost 0 bases and 0 bases, there was a span of 13 bases. The CDR3 consists of 17 residues. Full variable domain (remainder filled in from reference TRBV9 and TRBJ1-3): DSGVTQTPKHLITATGQRVTLRCSPRSGDLSVYWYQQSLDQGLQFLIQYYNGEERAKGNILERFSAQQFPDLHSELNLSSLELGDSALYFCASSVDPTRSSGNTIYFGEGSWLTVV.

V and J are TRBV28 and TRBJ1-2, with 7 bases that match TRBD1. The CDR3 runs to 14 residues. From germline, CDR1 is MDHEN and CDR2 SYDVKM. The junction had 5 bases not matched to a gene; V was cut back by 6 bases and J by 1 base. CDR3 sequence reads: CASRDGQDNYGYTF. CDR3 DNA: TGTGCCAGCAGAGACGGACAGGATAACTATGGCTACACCTTC.

The chain combines TRBV19 with TRBJ2-2; TRBD2 matches at 10 bases. Trimming cost V 8 bases and J 5 bases; bases outside gene matches: 11. This CDR3 region has 16 residues. CDR1 is LNHDA and CDR2 is SQIVND in the germline V gene (reference sequence). CDR3 in amino acids: CASLQREGFWTGELFF. The CDR3 DNA reads TGTGCCAGTCTACAGCGGGAGGGTTTCTGGACCGGGGAGCTGTTTTTT.

The chain joins TRBV4-3 to TRBJ2-5; D is perhaps TRBD2 (5 bases). Germline CDR1 is LGHNA and CDR2 is YSLEER. Trimming left V 1 base short and J 0 bases short, with 6 bases between. The CDR3 is 14 amino acids. The CDR3 loop reads CASSQAGNQETQYF. CDR3 bases: TGCGCCAGCAGCCAAGCGGGGAACCAAGAGACCCAGTACTTC.

The chain uses TRBV6-5 and TRBJ2-1, with TRBD2 matching 7 bases. Trimming removed 5 bases from V and 4 bases from J; junction bases left unmatched: 8. The CDR3 runs to 15 residues. Germline CDR1 is MNHEY and CDR2 is SVGAGI. The CDR3 DNA follows: TGTGCCAGCAGTGGACTAGATAGAGGTTACAATGAGCAGTTCTTC. This encodes CASSGLDRGYNEQFF.

This clone was seen only a few times. The chain links TRBV2 to TRBJ1-2; the D gene is possibly TRBD1 (6 bases). The V and J ends lost 5 bases and 4 bases respectively, with 8 bases between them. The germline gives CDR1 SNHLY, CDR2 FYNNEI. The CDR3 contains 12 residues. The CDR3 DNA follows: TGTGCCAGCAGTTCGGACAGCTATGGCTACACCTTC. It specifies CASSSDSYGYTF.

This clone has only a few counts. The J gene is TRBJ1-2, the V gene TRBV5-1, with 7 bases lining up with TRBD1. Losses at the gene ends were 2 bases for V and 7 bases for J; bases not matched to a gene: 5. Per the germline V gene, CDR1 is SGHRS and CDR2 is YFSETQ. The CDR3 length is 13 residues. CDR3 DNA sequence: TGCGCCAGCAGCTTAGACAGGGACCGTGGCTACACCTTC. Its protein product is CASSLDRDRGYTF.

The rearrangement uses TRBV23-1 and TRBJ2-2; D gene unclear. TRBV23-1 is assigned to the ORF class and has an uncertain function. Trimming took off 2 bases at V and 2 bases at J, with 6 bases between the two ends. The CDR3 is made up of 14 amino acids. CDR3 sequence (DNA): TGCGCCAGCAGTCAACCGGGTAACACCGGGGAGCTGTTTTTT. This encodes CASSQPGNTGELFF.

The chain has TRBV28 and TRBJ2-1; 7 nucleotides agree with TRBD2. With V trimmed by 7 bases and J by 7 bases, 10 bases remained unmatched. Germline-derived CDR1 and CDR2 are MDHEN and SYDVKM. CDR3 length equals 14 residues. CDR3 coding DNA: TGTGCCAGCAATCTCCAGGGAGGGGATAATGAGCAGTTCTTC. Its protein product is CASNLQGGDNEQFF.

V and J are TRBV13 and TRBJ2-7; D remains ambiguous. V lost 8 bases, J lost 2 bases, and 13 bases lay in between. Germline CDR1 reads PRHDT; CDR2 reads FYEKMQ (reference sequence). The CDR3 totals 13 residues. The CDR3 is CASSRQRTYEQYF. CDR3 in DNA: TGTGCCAGCTCTCGGCAGCGAACCTACGAGCAGTACTTC. Together with reference TRBV13 and TRBJ2-7, the CDR3 gives the full variable domain: AAGVIQSPRHLIKEKRETATLKCYPIPRHDTVYWYQQGPGQDPQFLISFYEKMQSDKGSIPDRFSAQQFSDYHSELNMSSLELGDSALYFCASSRQRTYEQYFGPGTRLTVT.